The clone carrying this T cell receptor (beta chain) was seen ten or more times. Its antigen is unknown. Unsorted libraries used 2 million PBMCs kept at -80 degrees C. The entry originates in a study of neurological immune-mediated disorders. By 5'RACE with 10-nucleotide random UMIs, the cDNA was made. Every sequencing run generated over 170 million TCR-beta sequences from 15-18 subjects. TCRdb ran MiXCR on the 5' RACE reads and lists one entry per CDR3 protein. Of 87,000 or so distinct CDR3 sequences in the sample, approximately 3.3% were seen once. Trimming cost V 2 bases and J 9 bases; bases outside gene matches: 3. The CDR3 runs 15 residues. Per germline, CDR1 MNHEY and CDR2 SVGAGI. Study-wide findings and caveats: Private repertoires in all groups were suggested by the absence of shared CDR3 amino acid sequences among expanded clones across subjects.

The specimen sequenced was PBMCs. The receptor's source is a woman younger than 35 with multiple sclerosis. This rearrangement joins TRBV6-5 to TRBJ1-6; 11 bases are shared with TRBD1. The CDR3, as DNA: TGTGCCAGCAGTTACCGGGACAGGGGGATTTCACCCCTCCACTTT. This codes for CASSYRDRGISPLHF.